Following are 3 T cell receptor beta chains from one sample sequenced in a study of blood T cells in healthy people across ages. For the second PCR, which ran for about 6 to 12 cycles, a sample-barcoded 5' primer and a J-beta primer mix were used. One entry per CDR3 protein results from TCRdb running MiXCR on the 5' RACE reads. The table lists 710,000 or so distinct CDR3 sequences, about 20% of them singletons. The sample taken for sequencing was blood. All receptors derive from a man aged 70-80 years in good health.

This chain uses TRBV5-5 with TRBJ1-1; possible D gene TRBD1, 5 bases. The CDR3 runs 13 residues. Germline CDR1 and CDR2: SGHKS and YYEKEE (reference sequence). Trimming pared 4 bases from V and 11 bases from J, leaving 18 bases between. CDR3 loop: CASSITKGSAAFF. The CDR3 coding sequence is TGTGCCAGCAGCATCACCAAGGGGTCTGCGGCTTTCTTT.

This chain uses TRBV2 with TRBJ2-3; 9 nucleotides match TRBD1. V was clipped by 7 bases and J by 2 bases; unmatched bases: 7. Germline CDR1 SNHLY, CDR2 FYNNEI. CDR3 size: 15 residues. The CDR3 nucleotides are TGTGCCAGCACCCTGGGACAGGGCCCCACAGATACGCAGTATTTT. It specifies CASTLGQGPTDTQYF.

The V and J genes are TRBV27 and TRBJ2-1; D is perhaps TRBD1 or TRBD2 (5 bases each). Germline values: CDR1 MNHEY, CDR2 SMNVEV (reference sequence). Trimming removed 5 bases from V and 6 bases from J, with 20 bases in between. This CDR3 comprises 16 residues. The CDR3 spells CASSRGGPPGGNEQFF. The CDR3 coding sequence is TGTGCCAGCAGTCGGGGCGGGCCACCTGGGGGCAATGAGCAGTTCTTC.